This T cell receptor beta chain is drawn from a study of low-dose radiotherapy and immunotherapy resistance in tumors (dated by TCRdb to between 2022 and 2023). Some background on the complete study: In Cohort 1, each fraction delivered 0.5 Gy every 2 weeks, and the prescribed total PTV dose was 6.5 Gy. In Cohort 2, 1 Gy per fraction was delivered every two weeks, for a total of 13 Gy over 26 weeks. Patients were given nivolumab as a 240 mg flat dose every two weeks and ipilimumab at 1 mg/kg every six weeks, with both drugs delivered intravenously. Cyclophosphamide 200 mg/m2 was administered intravenously every two weeks, one day before each radiation and immunotherapy administration. Starting on cycle 1 day 1, patients took 300 mg of aspirin by mouth once daily for four cycles. The trial did not randomize participants into treatment groups. The translational analysis covered eight patients: three from the first dose cohort and the first five from the second dose cohort.

With respect to this clonotype: No antigen is known for it. No per-base quality is available; no much larger clone lies one base away.

V and J are truncated by 10 bases and 0 bases respectively, leaving an intervening sequence of 21 bases. From cysteine to phenylalanine, the CDR3 is 16 amino acids long. Only the CDR3 region is kept as DNA, spanning 48 bases read in frame from base 1. Based on the germline V gene (reference sequence), the CDR1 and CDR2 sequences are PRHDT and FYEKMQ. The listed sequencing device is Illumina HiSeq 2500. First-strand cDNA was synthesized with Superscript III and a set of TRAV- and TRBV-specific primers, covering both TCRalpha and TCRbeta chains. TCRs were amplified for around 20 PCR cycles with Phusion, using a constant-region primer paired with the adapter attached to the V primers. Amplification of the isolated mRNA was done with the MessageAmp II aRNA Amplification Kit, which involved an approximately 16-hour in vitro transcription at 37 degrees C. The Dynabeads mRNA DIRECT Purification Kit was used to isolate mRNA for TCR sequencing. A second roughly 25-cycle Phusion PCR added indexed Illumina adapters, and products were purified with AMPure XP beads. Per the authors' processing: Using custom Perl scripts, TCR sequences that encoded the same protein were pooled, out-of-frame sequences were dropped, and the abundance of each clonotype was calculated. TCR sequences supported by only a single read were excluded from analysis. Among the metrics used to describe the repertoires were Shannon entropy, Gini index, clonality, richness, and the frequency of TCRs shared between repertoires. The public reads were quality trimmed at Q25 with fastp and then assembled into clones with MiXCR by TCRdb, keeping productive beta chains. Each entry merges the rows of one CDR3 protein and shows their most common DNA and genes. For this entry, the V and J calls and clone size follow TCRdb and not the study's own pipeline. Present in this sample are under 90,000 distinct CDR3 sequences, more than 25% of which were seen just once. 11% of the sample belongs to the ten largest clones.

The label giving this sample's time point can be read as: before trial treatment. Donors were enrolled in RACIN, a single-arm phase I dose-escalation trial in which nivolumab, ipilimumab, aspirin, low-dose cyclophosphamide and low-dose radiotherapy were combined. Patients with advanced, TIL-negative solid tumors were considered eligible. The sequence links TRBV13 to TRBJ1-1, with the D gene not confidently named. The sequences come from PBMCs, collected before treatment. The clonotype originates from a female donor with ovarian cancer. CDR3 sequence: CATLSVGESMNTEAFF. The nucleotide sequence is TGTGCCACCCTTTCGGTGGGAGAATCCATGAACACTGAAGCTTTCTTT.